Described below is a single T cell receptor beta chain sequence and its context. Its antigen remains unidentified. The data are from a study of cytomegalovirus exposure and HLA in healthy donors. Study-level findings and limits: The authors listed 164 TCR beta chains as cytomegalovirus-associated. Later, TCR association rates were found to vary by HLA locus, highest for DRB1 and lowest for HLA-C.

Primers: 60 Vbeta forward and 13 Jbeta reverse. The repertoire was sequenced with immunoSEQ multiplex PCR; TCRdb's copy has only in-frame clones and lacks some. This table holds 220,000 or so clones, 70% to 85% found once. Donors showed nominal health when sampled, although they likely had unrecorded immune exposures. This CDR3 has 15 amino acids. The V segment lost 5 bases and the J segment 4 bases; nucleotides outside the gene matches: 7. The germline gives CDR1 SGHVS, CDR2 FQNEAQ. The sequence was obtained from a man aged 50 or older in good health and CMV-seronegative. Specimen: PBMCs. The chain joins TRBV7-8 to TRBJ1-3; 8 positions match TRBD1. CDR3 bases: TGTGCCAGCAGCACCTGGACAGGGACGGGAAACACCATATATTTT. Amino acids: CASSTWTGTGNTIYF.